Following are 25 T cell receptor beta chains from one sample sequenced in a study of PD-1 blockade in classical Hodgkin lymphoma. Method: immunoSEQ multiplex PCR; TCRdb's copy keeps in-frame clones and lacks some. The sample lists approximately 59,000 clones, approximately 89% occurring once. After autologous stem cell transplantation all patients relapsed, and prior brentuximab vedotin exposure differed between cohorts. The sample here was peripheral blood mononuclear cells (PBMCs), taken before the second cycle of nivolumab. The receptors stem from a human donor with classical Hodgkin lymphoma.

The rearrangement joins TRBV7-3 to TRBJ2-7; D is perhaps TRBD2 (6 bases). Germline V gene lookup returns CDR1 SGHTA and CDR2 FQGTGA. CDR3 length: 15 residues. V dropped 1 base and J dropped 1 base, with 11 bases sitting between them. In DNA, the CDR3 is TGTGCCAGCAGCTTAAACATGGCGGGGTCCTACGAGCAGTACTTC. It codes for CASSLNMAGSYEQYF.

This chain links TRBV9 with TRBJ2-1; 12 nucleotides align to TRBD2. Germline V gene data show CDR1 as SGDLS and CDR2 as YYNGEE. V lost 5 bases and J lost 6; bases outside the gene matches: 6. This CDR3 contains 15 residues. The CDR3: CASSPGTSGLNEQFF. CDR3 coding DNA: TGTGCCAGCAGTCCCGGGACTAGCGGGCTCAATGAGCAGTTCTTC.

This clone was detected a few times. This chain joins TRBV27 and TRBJ2-5; D gene ambiguous. Per the germline V gene, CDR1 is MNHEY and CDR2 is SMNVEV (reference sequence). The V gene lost 6 bases and the J gene lost 5 bases, with 25 bases spanning the gap. The CDR3 covers 17 residues. CDR3 coding DNA: TGTGCCAGCAGCCTTAAGGCGGTCCCGAACGCACGGGAGACCCAGTACTTC. Amino acid sequence: CASSLKAVPNARETQYF.

This chain joins TRBV4-3 and TRBJ2-7; 12 bases are a match to TRBD1. The CDR3 totals 14 residues. Germline V gene sequence: CDR1 LGHNA, CDR2 YSLEER. The trim removed 3 bases at V and 7 bases at J, leaving 4 bases unmatched. Here the CDR3 DNA reads TGCGCCAGCAGCCACCGGGACAGGGGGCATGAGCAGTACTTC. This encodes CASSHRDRGHEQYF.

The chain carries TRBV6-4 and TRBJ1-6; unclear D gene. This CDR3 has 10 residues. Germline V lookup: CDR1 MRHNA, CDR2 SNTAGT. V gave up 8 bases and J gave up 8 bases, with 4 bases separating them. For the CDR3, the DNA is TGTGCCAGCGTTCATTCACCCCTCCACTTT. Its protein is CASVHSPLHF.

This clone was counted only a few times. CDR3 in amino acids: CASSPPAGLAAQGEQYF. The DNA of the CDR3 is TGTGCCAGTAGCCCTCCCGCGGGACTAGCGGCGCAGGGCGAGCAGTACTTC. The chain couples TRBV19 to TRBJ2-7; 11 bases line up with TRBD2. CDR1 and CDR2 (germline): LNHDA, SQIVND (reference sequence). There are 17 residues in the CDR3. Trimming at V came to 6 bases and at J to 6 bases, leaving 16 bases not matched to a gene.

The chain is built from TRBV7-3 and TRBJ2-1, with D perhaps TRBD2 (5 bases). This CDR3 is 13 amino acids long. The germline gives CDR1 SGHTA, CDR2 FQGTGA. V was shortened by 1 base and J by 12 bases, with 13 bases between the two germline ends. CDR3 region: CASSLIFGDGQFF. As DNA, the CDR3 is TGTGCCAGCAGCTTAATTTTCGGGGATGGGCAGTTCTTC. The variable domain in full, completed from reference TRBV7-3 and TRBJ2-1, reads GAGVSQTPSNKVTEKGKYVELRCDPISGHTALYWYRQSLGQGPEFLIYFQGTGAADDSGLPNDRFFAVRPEGSVSTLKIQRTERGDSAVYLCASSLIFGDGQFFGPGTRLTVL.

The chain combines TRBV9 with TRBJ2-1; 11 bases agree with TRBD1. V shed 0 bases, J shed 7 bases, and the junction held 6 bases outside the gene matches. The CDR3 consists of 16 residues. Germline CDR1 and CDR2: SGDLS and YYNGEE. The CDR3 DNA reads as TGTGCCAGCAGCGTAGCCCCGGACAGGGGGCATAATGAGCAGTTCTTC. Its translation is CASSVAPDRGHNEQFF.

The chain joins TRBV19 to TRBJ2-7, with D unresolved. Germline CDR1 is LNHDA and CDR2 is SQIVND (reference sequence). Trimming took off 8 bases at V and 0 bases at J, with 11 bases between the two ends. The CDR3 totals 13 residues. CDR3 coding DNA: TGTGCCAGTCCCGGTGAGACCTCCTACGAGCAGTACTTC. The encoded protein is CASPGETSYEQYF.

The rearrangement links TRBV7-8 to TRBJ1-5, with D unclear. CDR1 is SGHVS and CDR2 is FQNEAQ in the germline V gene. Between the trimmed V and J ends, which lost 5 bases and 2 bases, there was a span of 13 bases. The CDR3 runs to 15 residues. CDR3 in amino acids: CASSRSGRGNQPQHF. The CDR3 DNA sequence: TGTGCCAGCAGCCGGTCCGGTAGGGGCAATCAGCCCCAGCATTTT.

V is TRBV19 and J is TRBJ1-2, with no clear D. The CDR3 totals 14 residues. Looked up from germline, CDR1 is LNHDA and CDR2 is SQIVND (reference sequence). Trimming stripped 3 bases from V and 4 bases from J, with 12 bases between. CDR3 amino acids: CASSMNPVIYGYTF. CDR3 nucleotides: TGTGCCAGTAGTATGAATCCCGTCATCTATGGCTACACCTTC.

The chain couples TRBV7-6 to TRBJ2-7; D is uncertain. V was shortened by 1 base and J by 6 bases, with 10 bases between the two germline ends. Germline CDR1 is SGHVS and CDR2 is FNYEAQ. The CDR3 length is 13 residues. The CDR3 here is CASSLGALGEQYF. CDR3 in DNA: TGTGCCAGCAGCTTAGGGGCTTTGGGCGAGCAGTACTTC.

The chain combines TRBV4-1 with TRBJ2-7; D is tentatively TRBD1 or TRBD2 (5 bases each). Trimming cost V 0 bases and J 2 bases, with 11 bases left between them. CDR3 length: 15 amino acids. Germline CDR1 MGHRA, CDR2 YSYEKL. This chain's CDR3 is CASSQEGRQTYEQYF. The CDR3 DNA sequence: TGCGCCAGCAGCCAAGAGGGACGGCAGACCTACGAGCAGTACTTC.

This sequence joins TRBV28 and TRBJ1-4; 7 bases are shared with TRBD1. CDR1 MDHEN and CDR2 SYDVKM come from the germline V gene. The J segment lost 6 bases and the V segment lost 5 bases, leaving 3 bases of the junction unmatched. The CDR3 length is 13 residues. The CDR3: CASSPGTDEKLFF. In DNA form, the CDR3 reads TGTGCCAGCAGTCCCGGGACAGATGAAAAACTGTTTTTT. Using reference TRBV28 and TRBJ1-4 for the parts outside the CDR3, the full variable domain is DVKVTQSSRYLVKRTGEKVFLECVQDMDHENMFWYRQDPGLGLRLIYFSYDVKMKEKGDIPEGYSVSREKKERFSLILESASTNQTSMYLCASSPGTDEKLFFGSGTQLSVL.

This chain connects TRBV29-1 to TRBJ1-2; D unresolved. The CDR3 totals 11 residues. Germline values: CDR1 SQVTM, CDR2 ANQGSEA. Trimming stripped 4 bases from V and 9 bases from J, with 12 bases between. As DNA, the CDR3 is TGCAGCGTTGCAATCACCGATCGCTACACCTTC. This sequence encodes CSVAITDRYTF.

The V gene is TRBV5-1, the J gene TRBJ1-1, with TRBD1 as a possible D gene (6 bases). Germline V gene data show CDR1 as SGHRS and CDR2 as YFSETQ. This CDR3 contains 16 residues. V dropped 4 bases and J dropped 1 base, with 17 bases sitting between them. CDR3 sequence: CASSPPWAGENTEAFF. The CDR3 DNA follows: TGCGCCAGCAGCCCCCCCTGGGCAGGGGAGAACACTGAAGCTTTCTTT.

This rearrangement joins TRBV10-1 to TRBJ1-3; D unresolved. Looked up from germline, CDR1 is WNHNN and CDR2 is SYGVQD (reference sequence). The CDR3 is 14 amino acids. The ends were cut back, 5 bases at V and 2 bases at J, with 10 bases in the middle. The CDR3 bases are TGCGCCAGCAGTTCCAAGCCCCCTGGAAACACCATATATTTT. Its translation is CASSSKPPGNTIYF.

The V gene is TRBV4-2, the J gene TRBJ1-1, with TRBD1 as a possible D gene (5 bases). This CDR3 has 17 residues. Trimming stripped 1 base from V and 0 bases from J, with 15 bases between. Per the germline V gene, CDR1 is LGHNA and CDR2 is YNFKEQ. The DNA for the CDR3 is TGTGCCAGCAGCCAAGTACAGGCCAAGACAATGAACACTGAAGCTTTCTTT. Translation gives CASSQVQAKTMNTEAFF.

V and J are TRBV6-1 and TRBJ2-3; either TRBD1 or TRBD2 may fit D (7 bases each). The ends were cut back, 4 bases at V and 2 bases at J, with 13 bases in the middle. The germline V gene encodes CDR1 MNHNS and CDR2 SASEGT. This CDR3 region has 15 residues. The CDR3 spells CASSGQGGVTDTQYF. In DNA form, the CDR3 reads TGTGCCAGCAGTGGCCAGGGGGGGGTCACAGATACGCAGTATTTT.

J is TRBJ2-5 and V is TRBV15; the D is unclear. V was clipped by 0 bases and J by 6 bases, with 5 bases between them. This CDR3 has 12 amino acids. Germline V CDR1 and CDR2: LNHNV, YYDKDF (reference sequence). The CDR3 nucleotides read TGTGCCACCAGCAGAGATTACAAGACCCAGTACTTC. It specifies CATSRDYKTQYF.

J is TRBJ2-7 and V is TRBV7-7, with 7 positions matching TRBD2. The V gene end was trimmed by 1 base and the J gene end by 2 bases; junction bases not matched to a gene: 5. The CDR3 extends over 15 amino acids. Per the germline V gene, CDR1 is SSHAT and CDR2 is FNYEAQ (reference sequence). The CDR3 loop is CASSLGSGPTYEQYF. CDR3 nucleotide sequence: TGTGCCAGCAGCTTAGGTAGCGGGCCCACCTACGAGCAGTACTTC.

This chain links TRBV10-1 with TRBJ1-2, with D possibly being TRBD1 (5 bases). The CDR3 has 13 amino acids. CDR1 WNHNN and CDR2 SYGVQD come from the germline V gene (reference sequence). Deletions cut 6 bases from V and 8 bases from J, with 16 bases between. The CDR3 is CASRLREGIGYTF. The CDR3 region has the DNA TGCGCCAGCAGGCTCAGGGAAGGAATCGGCTACACCTTC.

The rearrangement links TRBV6-5 to TRBJ2-3; D gene ambiguous. Trimming took 2 bases from V and 2 from J, leaving 14 bases between them. This CDR3 contains 16 residues. Germline CDR1 MNHEY, CDR2 SVGAGI. This chain's CDR3 is CASSYARQASTDTQYF. The CDR3 DNA is TGTGCCAGCAGTTACGCGAGACAAGCCTCCACAGATACGCAGTATTTT.

The chain joins TRBV6-1 to TRBJ1-1, with 10 positions matching TRBD1. Trimming removed 6 bases from V and 2 bases from J; junction bases left unmatched: 6. CDR3 size: 15 residues. Germline V gene lookup returns CDR1 MNHNS and CDR2 SASEGT. The CDR3 DNA follows: TGTGCCAGCAGGGACAGGGGGGACACCAACACTGAAGCTTTCTTT. It yields the protein CASRDRGDTNTEAFF.

The V and J genes are TRBV20-1 and TRBJ1-2; D remains unclear. The V end was cut by 1 base, the J end by 7 bases, with 1 base between. This CDR3 region has 9 residues. Germline loops: CDR1 DFQATT, CDR2 SNEGSKA (reference sequence). For the CDR3, the DNA is TGCAGTGCTAGAGTTGGCTACACCTTC. Protein product: CSARVGYTF.